The 27 T cell receptor beta chains below come from one sample, sequenced in a study of blood T cell repertoires in COVID-19. Measured with immunoSEQ multiplex PCR; TCRdb has only the in-frame clones, and not every one. This sample has 240,000 or so clones, with approximately 84% found just once. Sequencing input: PBMCs or T cells enriched from blood (not recorded which). The receptors were sampled from a woman aged 40 to 50 with acute COVID-19.

The V and J genes are TRBV10-2 and TRBJ2-1, with 11 bases lining up with TRBD2. The junction had 14 bases not matched to a gene; V was cut back by 3 bases and J by 10 bases. Germline values: CDR1 WSHSY, CDR2 SAAADI. This CDR3 has 17 amino acids. CDR3 sequence reads: CASSDTSGSSLSAEQFF. CDR3 nucleotide sequence: TGCGCCAGCAGTGATACTAGCGGGAGCTCCCTATCCGCCGAGCAGTTCTTC.

The gene calls are TRBV19 and TRBJ2-2; TRBD2 aligns across 8 bases. J lost 3 bases, V lost 7 bases, and 4 bases had no gene match. The CDR3 is 14 amino acids. CDR1 LNHDA and CDR2 SQIVND come from the germline V gene (reference sequence). The CDR3 protein is CASKRETDTGELFF. The CDR3 DNA follows: TGTGCCAGTAAGCGGGAGACAGACACCGGGGAGCTGTTTTTT. Using reference TRBV19 and TRBJ2-2 for the parts outside the CDR3, the full variable domain is DGGITQSPKYLFRKEGQNVTLSCEQNLNHDAMYWYRQDPGQGLRLIYYSQIVNDFQKGDIAEGYSVSREKKESFPLTVTSAQKNPTAFYLCASKRETDTGELFFGEGSRLTVL.

The chain recombines TRBV10-3 with TRBJ1-5; 7 bases line up with TRBD1. Germline V CDR1 and CDR2: ENHRY, SYGVKD. J was trimmed by 6 bases and V by 5 bases; bases with no gene match: 10. The CDR3 sequence is 15 residues long. CDR3 region: CAISRTGATGQPQHF. As DNA, the CDR3 is TGTGCCATCAGTAGAACAGGGGCCACCGGTCAGCCCCAGCATTTT.

The chain uses TRBV7-2 and TRBJ2-1, with TRBD2 matching 7 bases. Looked up from germline, CDR1 is SGHTA and CDR2 is FQGNSA. J was trimmed by 9 bases and V by 5 bases; bases with no gene match: 10. This CDR3 has 14 amino acids. CDR3 nucleotides: TGTGCCAGCAGCCCTCGACCCGGGAGGAGTGAGCAGTTCTTC. As protein: CASSPRPGRSEQFF.

At least ten counts were recorded for this clone. J is TRBJ2-5 and V is TRBV7-2, with a weak D call TRBD2 (5 bases). The CDR3 consists of 16 residues. The ends were cut back, 1 base at V and 2 bases at J, with 14 bases in the middle. The V gene's germline CDR1 is SGHTA and CDR2 FQGNSA. The CDR3, as DNA: TGTGCCAGCAGCTTAGTCAGTAGCGATGCTCAAGAGACCCAGTACTTC. This translates into CASSLVSSDAQETQYF.

The chain carries TRBV29-1 and TRBJ2-7; 7 bases fit TRBD2. J gave up 5 bases and V 5 bases, and 3 bases lay outside the gene matches. This CDR3 comprises 11 residues. CDR1 is SQVTM, CDR2 ANQGSEA, per germline. CDR3 loop: CSVRTSNEQYF. The CDR3 nucleotides read TGCAGCGTTAGGACTAGTAACGAGCAGTACTTC.

This rearrangement joins TRBV25-1 to TRBJ1-1, with D possibly being TRBD1 (5 bases). V lost 6 bases and J 0 bases, leaving 5 bases between the germline ends. This CDR3 region has 12 residues. In germline, CDR1 is MGHDK, CDR2 SYGVNS. The CDR3 protein is CASRGVNTEAFF. The DNA for the CDR3 is TGTGCCAGCAGAGGGGTGAACACTGAAGCTTTCTTT.

The V gene is TRBV30, the J gene TRBJ2-5; 8 bases line up with TRBD1. The germline gives CDR1 GTSNPN, CDR2 SVGIG (reference sequence). CDR3 size: 16 residues. V shed 0 bases, J shed 4 bases, and the junction held 10 bases outside the gene matches. Here the CDR3 reads CAWSVWTGYGSETQYF. The CDR3, as DNA: TGTGCCTGGAGTGTATGGACAGGGTACGGGTCAGAGACCCAGTACTTC.

This chain joins TRBV2 and TRBJ2-7; 8 bases line up with TRBD1. The J segment lost 5 bases and the V segment lost 2 bases, leaving 8 bases of the junction unmatched. This CDR3 is built from 15 residues. Germline CDR1 reads SNHLY; CDR2 reads FYNNEI. In DNA, the CDR3 is TGTGCCAGCAGTGAATTTGGACAGGGAACCGACGAGCAGTACTTC. It specifies CASSEFGQGTDEQYF.

The rearrangement uses TRBV10-1 and TRBJ2-1, with a possible D match to TRBD2 (5 bases). The V end was cut by 4 bases, the J end by 10 bases, with 14 bases between. This CDR3 is 13 amino acids long. Germline CDR1 and CDR2: WNHNN and SYGVQD (reference sequence). Here the CDR3 DNA reads TGCGCCAGCAGTGTGGCGGGCAATGGGGAGCAGTTCTTC. It is translated as CASSVAGNGEQFF.

The chain recombines TRBV13 with TRBJ2-3; 9 nucleotides align to TRBD2. The CDR3 consists of 16 residues. Germline V gene data show CDR1 as PRHDT and CDR2 as FYEKMQ (reference sequence). The V segment lost 5 bases and the J segment 0 bases; nucleotides outside the gene matches: 6. The CDR3 reads CASSDTTSGSTDTQYF. In DNA form, the CDR3 reads TGTGCCAGCAGCGATACCACTAGCGGGAGCACAGATACGCAGTATTTT. Full variable domain (missing parts from reference TRBV13 and TRBJ2-3): AAGVIQSPRHLIKEKRETATLKCYPIPRHDTVYWYQQGPGQDPQFLISFYEKMQSDKGSIPDRFSAQQFSDYHSELNMSSLELGDSALYFCASSDTTSGSTDTQYFGPGTRLTVL.

This chain links TRBV29-1 with TRBJ2-1; D might be TRBD1 (7 bases). Trimming took 7 bases from V and 10 from J, leaving 26 bases between them. Looked up from germline, CDR1 is SQVTM and CDR2 is ANQGSEA. The CDR3 consists of 15 residues. The CDR3: CSGMGGPGQPFEQFF. CDR3 coding DNA: TGCAGCGGTATGGGGGGTCCGGGACAGCCTTTCGAGCAGTTCTTC.

The J gene is TRBJ1-3, the V gene TRBV7-6; D remains ambiguous. There are 16 residues in the CDR3. Germline CDR1 and CDR2: SGHVS and FNYEAQ. V lost 4 bases, J lost 0 bases, and 13 bases lay in between. CDR3 residues: CASSSKDSFSGNTIYF. The CDR3, as DNA: TGTGCCAGCAGCTCCAAAGACTCGTTCTCTGGAAACACCATATATTTT.

The V call is TRBV27, the J call TRBJ1-3; D remains unclear. Germline CDR1 and CDR2: MNHEY and SMNVEV (reference sequence). The V and J ends lost 6 bases and 3 bases respectively, with 9 bases between them. The CDR3 runs 13 residues. The CDR3 coding sequence is TGTGCCAGCAGGGAGATGGGTGGAAACACCATATATTTT. Protein product: CASREMGGNTIYF.

This clone was counted only a few times. The chain combines TRBV30 with TRBJ1-5; D remains ambiguous. Germline V lookup: CDR1 GTSNPN, CDR2 SVGIG (reference sequence). The CDR3 runs 15 residues. The V and J ends lost 2 bases and 0 bases respectively, with 11 bases between them. CDR3 DNA: TGTGCCTGGAGTCGAGGGTCAGATAGCAATCAGCCCCAGCATTTT. It codes for CAWSRGSDSNQPQHF.

The chain recombines TRBV6-5 with TRBJ1-2; a possible D gene is TRBD1 (6 bases). Trimming stripped 3 bases from V and 6 bases from J, with 11 bases between. The V gene's germline CDR1 is MNHEY and CDR2 SVGAGI. The CDR3 runs 13 residues. The CDR3 nucleotides are TGTGCCAGCAGTTATAGGGGGTATGATGGCTACACCTTC. Amino acid sequence: CASSYRGYDGYTF.

The CDR3 region has the DNA TGTGCCAGCAGCCAGGAGACAGTTTGGCCCCAGCATTTT. Protein sequence: CASSQETVWPQHF. The V and J genes are TRBV12-3 or TRBV12-4 and TRBJ1-5; TRBD1 is a possible D gene (5 bases). Trimming took off 6 bases at V and 9 bases at J, with 15 bases between the two ends. The CDR3 covers 13 residues.

The chain employs TRBV5-1 and TRBJ2-1; 7 bases align to TRBD2. J lost 9 bases, V lost 2 bases, and 5 bases had no gene match. Germline-derived CDR1 and CDR2 are SGHRS and YFSETQ. The CDR3 is 13 amino acids. As DNA, the CDR3 is TGCGCCAGCAGCTTCCAGGGAGGGAGTGAGCAGTTCTTC. This encodes CASSFQGGSEQFF.

This clone is a singleton in its sample. The V and J genes are TRBV24-1 and TRBJ2-1, with 14 nucleotides matching TRBD2. Germline CDR1 is KGHDR and CDR2 is SFDVKD. This CDR3 is built from 16 residues. V shed 6 bases, J shed 11 bases, and the junction held 11 bases outside the gene matches. The CDR3 DNA follows: TGTGCCACCAGTTCGGGCGAGACTAGCGGGAGGGAAAAGCAGTTCTTC. Protein: CATSSGETSGREKQFF.

V is TRBV28 and J is TRBJ2-7; D not resolved. Trimming stripped 3 bases from V and 3 bases from J, with 12 bases between. The CDR3 extends over 14 amino acids. CDR1 is MDHEN and CDR2 is SYDVKM in the germline V gene. CDR3 region: CASSFRRSNYEQYF. CDR3 sequence (DNA): TGTGCCAGCAGTTTTCGGCGGAGTAACTACGAGCAGTACTTC.

This chain connects TRBV20-1 to TRBJ2-5; no clear D gene. Germline CDR1 reads DFQATT; CDR2 reads SNEGSKA (reference sequence). The CDR3 consists of 11 residues. Between the trimmed V and J ends, which lost 3 bases and 5 bases, there was a span of 7 bases. This CDR3 is CSARGWETQYF. CDR3 sequence (DNA): TGCAGTGCTAGGGGCTGGGAGACCCAGTACTTC.

The table lists this clone with a few counts. V and J are TRBV19 and TRBJ1-5; D ambiguous. Germline values: CDR1 LNHDA, CDR2 SQIVND (reference sequence). This CDR3 contains 13 residues. Trimming cost V 3 bases and J 5 bases, with 8 bases left between them. CDR3 sequence reads: CASSIFYDQPQHF. CDR3 coding DNA: TGTGCCAGTAGTATTTTCTACGATCAGCCCCAGCATTTT. The whole variable domain, remainder taken from reference TRBV19 and TRBJ1-5, is DGGITQSPKYLFRKEGQNVTLSCEQNLNHDAMYWYRQDPGQGLRLIYYSQIVNDFQKGDIAEGYSVSREKKESFPLTVTSAQKNPTAFYLCASSIFYDQPQHFGDGTRLSIL.

CDR3: CASSIEWGRGEETQYF. DNA for the CDR3: TGTGCCAGTAGTATCGAATGGGGCCGTGGGGAAGAGACCCAGTACTTC. The rearrangement joins TRBV19 to TRBJ2-5; weak D call: TRBD1 (5 bases). V was cut by 3 bases and J by 3 bases, with 17 bases left in between. The CDR3 runs to 16 residues. Germline loops: CDR1 LNHDA, CDR2 SQIVND (reference sequence).

V gene TRBV14 combines with J gene TRBJ1-5, with a weak D call TRBD1 (5 bases). From germline, CDR1 is SGHDN and CDR2 FVKESK. CDR3 length: 14 residues. Trimming took off 1 base at V and 4 bases at J, with 8 bases between the two ends. The CDR3 sequence: CASSQVGGNQPQHF. CDR3 nucleotide sequence: TGTGCCAGCAGCCAAGTCGGGGGGAATCAGCCCCAGCATTTT.

The V and J genes are TRBV27 and TRBJ1-5, with TRBD1 identical over 11 bases. V trimming: 6 bases; J trimming: 6 bases; junction bases outside the gene matches: 16. The CDR3 loop spans 18 amino acids. CDR1 is MNHEY, CDR2 SMNVEV, per germline (reference sequence). CDR3 DNA sequence: TGTGCCAGCAGCCCAGGACAGGGGGCGAGCCCCGGCGGTCAGCCCCAGCATTTT. This encodes CASSPGQGASPGGQPQHF.

This rearrangement joins TRBV9 to TRBJ2-3, with D maybe TRBD2 (5 bases). Germline V gene lookup returns CDR1 SGDLS and CDR2 YYNGEE. This CDR3 contains 15 residues. V lost 4 bases, J lost 0 bases, and 12 bases lay in between. CDR3 nucleotides: TGTGCCAGCAGCTATGGAGGACGAAGCACAGATACGCAGTATTTT. This gives the protein CASSYGGRSTDTQYF.

This clone came up a few times. The V gene is TRBV13, the J gene TRBJ2-7; TRBD2 is a possible D gene (5 bases). In germline, CDR1 is PRHDT, CDR2 FYEKMQ (reference sequence). Trimming removed 5 bases at V and 5 bases at J, with 16 bases between. This CDR3 region has 14 residues. CDR3 sequence: CASSLRVTTHEQYF. Here the CDR3 DNA reads TGTGCCAGCAGCCTGCGGGTGACGACCCACGAGCAGTACTTC. Together with reference TRBV13 and TRBJ2-7, the CDR3 gives the full variable domain: AAGVIQSPRHLIKEKRETATLKCYPIPRHDTVYWYQQGPGQDPQFLISFYEKMQSDKGSIPDRFSAQQFSDYHSELNMSSLELGDSALYFCASSLRVTTHEQYFGPGTRLTVT.